Below, 3 T cell receptor beta chains from the same sample are listed, as sequenced in a study of blood T cell repertoires in COVID-19. TCRdb's copy holds only in-frame clones and misses some; the assay was immunoSEQ multiplex PCR. The sample holds roughly 500,000 clones, approximately 90% seen once. The sequenced sample was PBMCs or T cells enriched from blood (not recorded which). These receptors were taken from a woman aged 55-69 years who had recovered from COVID-19.

V and J are TRBV6-5 and TRBJ1-5; D remains unclear. This CDR3 contains 13 residues. V was clipped by 2 bases and J by 6 bases, with 8 bases between them. Germline-derived CDR1 and CDR2 are MNHEY and SVGAGI. CDR3 in amino acids: CASSYPNSQPQHF. In DNA form, the CDR3 reads TGTGCCAGCAGTTACCCTAATAGTCAGCCCCAGCATTTT.

CDR3 DNA: TGTGCCAGCAGTTCCCACTTCGGAGGTCAGCCCCAGCATTTT. Its translation is CASSSHFGGQPQHF. This chain joins TRBV6-5 and TRBJ1-5; D is unresolved. This CDR3 region has 14 residues. The V gene lost 4 bases and the J gene lost 6 bases, with 13 bases spanning the gap. Germline V gene lookup returns CDR1 MNHEY and CDR2 SVGAGI.

The chain links TRBV10-3 to TRBJ2-3; D gene ambiguous. Trimming cost V 3 bases and J 4 bases, with 8 bases left between them. CDR1 and CDR2 from the germline V gene are ENHRY and SYGVKD. The CDR3 length is 13 residues. The CDR3 loop is CAISDSGADTQYF. Here the CDR3 DNA reads TGTGCCATCAGTGATTCTGGAGCAGATACGCAGTATTTT.